This TCR beta chain is drawn from a study of blood T cells in healthy people across ages. Next came a second PCR, run for roughly 7 to 12 cycles, which used a sample-barcoded 5' primer along with a J-beta primer mix. TCRdb used MiXCR to reprocess the 5' RACE reads, holding one entry per CDR3 protein. The profile shows roughly 560,000 distinct CDR3 sequences, around 24% of them singletons. With regard to this clonotype: Its antigen is not identified.

Findings of the study overall: Roughly linearly, TCR beta diversity per million T cells fell as age increased.

The germline V gene has CDR1 DFQATT and CDR2 SNEGSKA (reference sequence). CDR3 length: 15 residues. V was shortened by 3 bases and J by 0 bases, with 11 bases between the two germline ends. The data also belong to a second study, concerning T cells of mothers and their children.

This chain connects TRBV20-1 to TRBJ1-4; TRBD1 might be the D (6 bases). The source material was blood. The receptor comes from a boy younger than 18 in good health. CDR3 protein: CSARPGAATNEKLFF. CDR3 nucleotide sequence: TGCAGTGCTAGGCCAGGGGCTGCAACTAATGAAAAACTGTTTTTT.